One and the same sample provided the 26 T cell receptor beta chains below, sequenced in a study of human T cells and chemical hapten exposure. TCRdb reprocessed the RACE reads with MiXCR, giving one entry per CDR3 protein. The data show roughly 380,000 distinct CDR3 sequences, about 6% seen once. The time point denotes: patch test 2, 6 weeks after DPC sensitization. Treatment described: therapeutic diphenylcyclopropenone sensitization with weekly scalp DPC. Sequenced here: whole blood, sampled in connection with sensitization to the hapten diphenylcyclopropenone (DPC). Source of these receptors: a woman in her late teens or twenties with alopecia areata. Some clones in this sample may be carry-over from other donors' samples.

The chain employs TRBV11-1 and TRBJ2-3; TRBD1 aligns across 10 bases. Germline V gene sequence: CDR1 SGHAT, CDR2 FQDESV (reference sequence). The CDR3 covers 16 residues. The V and J ends lost 7 bases and 4 bases, in that order; junction bases with no gene match: 11. The DNA of the CDR3 is TGTGCCAGCAAATTGGAGCTGGGACAGGGGTCAGATACGCAGTATTTT. Translation: CASKLELGQGSDTQYF.

Many counts were recorded for this clonotype. The chain joins TRBV5-1 to TRBJ1-1, with a tentative D call TRBD1 (5 bases). V was trimmed by 0 bases and J by 3 bases, leaving 9 bases between them. The CDR3 contains 14 residues. Germline lookup yields CDR1 SGHRS and CDR2 YFSETQ. The CDR3 DNA is TGCGCCAGCAGCTTGGGTGGGGGAGACACTGAAGCTTTCTTT. Translated: CASSLGGGDTEAFF.

V usage is TRBV6-6 and J usage is TRBJ2-3, with D perhaps matching TRBD2 (6 bases). CDR1 is MNHNY and CDR2 is SVGAGI in the germline V gene (reference sequence). The CDR3 is made up of 14 amino acids. V lost 0 bases, J lost 6 bases, and 10 bases lay in between. CDR3 nucleotides: TGTGCCAGCAGTTACTCGAGGGACTCGGATACGCAGTATTTT. Its protein product is CASSYSRDSDTQYF.

This clonotype was recorded a few times. CDR3 residues: CSARAASGNTGELFF. The CDR3 DNA reads as TGCAGTGCTAGAGCCGCTAGCGGAAACACCGGGGAGCTGTTTTTT. The chain carries TRBV20-1 and TRBJ2-2; 7 bases fit TRBD2. Unmatched junction bases numbered 4, after V lost 1 base and J lost 2 bases. The CDR3 length is 15 residues. Germline V CDR1 and CDR2: DFQATT, SNEGSKA (reference sequence).

Regarding this clonotype: This could be a read error, since a much larger clone is one nucleotide away. V is TRBV4-3 and J is TRBJ1-4; perhaps TRBD1 as D (5 bases). CDR1 and CDR2 from the germline V gene are LGHNA and YSLEER. Trimming removed 4 bases from V and 8 bases from J, with 14 bases in between. The CDR3 is 14 amino acids. This CDR3 reads CASSLMEWGEKLFF. The CDR3 DNA reads TGCGCCAGCAGCCTGATGGAGTGGGGCGAAAAACTGTTTTTT.

This sequence joins TRBV29-1 and TRBJ2-7; no clear D. CDR1 is SQVTM and CDR2 is ANQGSEA in the germline V gene. This CDR3 is built from 12 residues. V was cut by 6 bases and J by 1 base, with 10 bases left in between. The CDR3 loop reads CSVAGSSYEQYF. The CDR3 region has the DNA TGCAGCGTCGCCGGGTCTTCCTACGAGCAGTACTTC.

The chain carries TRBV7-9 and TRBJ2-7; D is tentatively TRBD1 or TRBD2 (7 bases each). This CDR3 has 15 residues. The V gene lost 4 bases and the J gene lost 3 bases, with 16 bases spanning the gap. Germline V gives CDR1 SEHNR, CDR2 FQNEAQ (reference sequence). The CDR3 nucleotides read TGTGCCAGCAGCTCGGCAGGGGGGGGCCGCTACGAGCAGTACTTC. Translated, it gives CASSSAGGGRYEQYF.

This clonotype showed up just a few times. This chain uses TRBV6-5 with TRBJ2-1; no definite D call. From germline, CDR1 is MNHEY and CDR2 SVGAGI. Trimming took 8 bases from V and 6 from J, leaving 11 bases between them. CDR3 length equals 12 residues. CDR3 region: CASRLGGNEQFF. CDR3 nucleotide sequence: TGTGCCAGCCGGCTAGGCGGCAATGAGCAGTTCTTC.

This clonotype was seen at least ten times. The chain has TRBV2 and TRBJ1-5; D is undetermined. In germline, CDR1 is SNHLY, CDR2 FYNNEI. CDR3 size: 13 residues. With 5 bases removed from V and 4 bases from J, the gap between germline ends came to 9 bases. The CDR3 sequence is CASSQRLNQPQHF. DNA for the CDR3: TGTGCCAGCAGTCAACGGCTTAATCAGCCCCAGCATTTT. Drawing the rest from reference TRBV2 and TRBJ1-5, the complete variable domain is EPEVTQTPSHQVTQMGQEVILRCVPISNHLYFYWYRQILGQKVEFLVSFYNNEISEKSEIFDDQFSVERPDGSNFTLKIRSTKLEDSAMYFCASSQRLNQPQHFGDGTRLSIL.

Turning to this clonotype: One end of the junction is discordant with germline, which a read error may explain. V is TRBV12-3 or TRBV12-4 and J is TRBJ2-1; 11 nucleotides align to TRBD2. CDR3 length: 15 residues. The CDR3 nucleotides read TGTGCCAGCAGTCTAGCGGGGGGACCCTCGGGAGAGCAGTTCTTC. Amino acids: CASSLAGGPSGEQFF.

CDR3 sequence (DNA): TGTGCCAGCAGTTACTCCACGGGACTAAATACGCAGTATTTT. Translating it yields CASSYSTGLNTQYF. V and J are TRBV6-5 and TRBJ2-3; 7 bases map to TRBD2. J gave up 7 bases and V 0 bases, and 4 bases lay outside the gene matches. The CDR3 runs to 14 residues. The germline V gene encodes CDR1 MNHEY and CDR2 SVGAGI.

This clonotype appeared many times. CDR3 in DNA: TGTGCCAGCAGTATTACAGACATAGGCACTGAAGCTTTCTTT. Translating it yields CASSITDIGTEAFF. The chain recombines TRBV4-2 with TRBJ1-1; D gene uncertain. Germline V gene sequence: CDR1 LGHNA, CDR2 YNFKEQ. The CDR3 is 14 residues long. Deletions cut 6 bases from V and 4 bases from J, with 15 bases between.

This clonotype was detected many times. As DNA, the CDR3 is TGTGCCAGCAGTTACTGGGACTCCCCGAGCTACGAGCAGTACTTC. It is translated as CASSYWDSPSYEQYF. This rearrangement joins TRBV6-5 to TRBJ2-7; D may be TRBD2 (6 bases). CDR3 length equals 15 residues. Looked up from germline, CDR1 is MNHEY and CDR2 is SVGAGI. Trimming took off 1 base at V and 3 bases at J, with 13 bases between the two ends.

The V gene is TRBV28, the J gene TRBJ1-1; D might be TRBD1 (6 bases). CDR1 and CDR2 (germline): MDHEN, SYDVKM. V was shortened by 6 bases and J by 1 base, with 18 bases between the two germline ends. The CDR3 contains 16 residues. The CDR3 DNA is TGTGCCAGCAGACGTTCAGGGGCGAGGAAGAACACTGAAGCTTTCTTT. This codes for CASRRSGARKNTEAFF.

About this clonotype itself: Relative to the germline gene, one junction end is altered; a read error may explain this. The rearrangement links TRBV4-3 to TRBJ2-2; D is uncertain. The V gene's germline CDR1 is LGHNA and CDR2 YSLEER. The CDR3 covers 12 residues. CDR3 amino acids: CGSSPNTGELFF. DNA of the CDR3: TGCGGCAGCAGCCCGAACACCGGGGAGCTGTTTTTT.

The rearrangement uses TRBV12-3 or TRBV12-4 and TRBJ2-1; no firm D call. The CDR3 consists of 13 residues. V shed 2 bases and J shed 8 bases, with 10 bases lying between them. CDR3 residues: CASSLQVRDEQFF. The CDR3 bases are TGTGCCAGCAGTTTACAGGTTCGGGATGAGCAGTTCTTC.

This clonotype was recorded many times. The chain is built from TRBV5-1 and TRBJ1-4, with D possibly matching TRBD1 (6 bases). The germline V gene encodes CDR1 SGHRS and CDR2 YFSETQ. The V end lost 4 bases, the J end lost 8 bases, and 15 bases lay between the germline ends. The CDR3 covers 14 residues. The CDR3 here is CASSRTDFSEKLFF. CDR3 DNA sequence: TGCGCCAGCAGCCGGACAGATTTCAGCGAAAAACTGTTTTTT.

The V gene is TRBV9, the J gene TRBJ2-3; weak D call: TRBD1 (6 bases). V lost 3 bases and J lost 3, with 14 bases in between. The CDR3 consists of 15 residues. The germline gives CDR1 SGDLS, CDR2 YYNGEE. The CDR3 DNA follows: TGTGCCAGCAGCGCAGGGACACAGGTGACAGATACGCAGTATTTT. It is translated as CASSAGTQVTDTQYF.

This clonotype was recorded a few times. The chain carries TRBV3-1 and TRBJ1-5, with TRBD1 matching over 9 bases. The germline V gene encodes CDR1 LGHDT and CDR2 YNNKEL (reference sequence). J gave up 4 bases and V 3 bases, and 7 bases lay outside the gene matches. This CDR3 spans 16 amino acids. CDR3: CASSHSDRGRNQPQHF. The CDR3 coding sequence is TGTGCCAGCAGCCACTCGGACAGGGGCCGAAATCAGCCCCAGCATTTT.

This clonotype was observed many times. The gene calls are TRBV5-1 and TRBJ1-5, with a possible D match to TRBD1 (5 bases). Trimming shortened V by 3 bases and J by 5 bases, and 9 bases separated the two germline ends. This CDR3 has 13 amino acids. CDR1 and CDR2 (germline): SGHRS, YFSETQ. The CDR3 bases are TGCGCCAGCAGCTGGGGACCTCATCAGCCCCAGCATTTT. Its translation is CASSWGPHQPQHF.

The chain links TRBV6-6 to TRBJ1-1, with D possibly being TRBD1 (6 bases). Germline assignment: CDR1 MNHNY and CDR2 SVGAGI (reference sequence). The CDR3 has 16 amino acids. The V end lost 2 bases, the J end lost 1 base, and 14 bases lay between the germline ends. The CDR3 protein is CASSYTETGANTEAFF. The CDR3 DNA follows: TGTGCCAGCAGTTACACCGAGACAGGCGCGAACACTGAAGCTTTCTTT.

Ten or more counts support this clonotype. The gene calls are TRBV7-3 and TRBJ1-1, with 10 bases matching TRBD1. The germline gives CDR1 SGHTA, CDR2 FQGTGA. J lost 2 bases, V lost 4 bases, and 4 bases had no gene match. There are 15 residues in the CDR3. The CDR3 here is CASSSRTGGNTEAFF. CDR3 DNA: TGTGCCAGCAGCTCGAGGACAGGGGGAAACACTGAAGCTTTCTTT.

The chain links TRBV5-1 to TRBJ1-2, with 8 bases fitting TRBD1. V lost 5 bases and J lost 0; bases outside the gene matches: 6. From germline, CDR1 is SGHRS and CDR2 YFSETQ. The CDR3 is 15 residues long. CDR3 nucleotide sequence: TGCGCCAGCAGGGGGACAGGATCAGCTAACTATGGCTACACCTTC. Translated: CASRGTGSANYGYTF.

V usage is TRBV28 and J usage is TRBJ2-5, with D tentatively TRBD1 or TRBD2 (5 bases each). Germline lookup yields CDR1 MDHEN and CDR2 SYDVKM. CDR3 length: 14 residues. V dropped 5 bases and J dropped 5 bases, with 15 bases sitting between them. DNA of the CDR3: TGTGCCAGCAGTGGGGGTCAATCCGGCGAGACCCAGTACTTC. This gives the protein CASSGGQSGETQYF.

This clonotype was observed at least ten times. The genes are TRBV27 and TRBJ1-2; maybe TRBD1 (6 bases). V was shortened by 3 bases and J by 2 bases, with 13 bases between the two germline ends. Germline loops: CDR1 MNHEY, CDR2 SMNVEV (reference sequence). CDR3 length equals 15 residues. CDR3 sequence: CASSFIGGQNYGYTF. The CDR3 DNA sequence: TGTGCCAGCAGTTTCATCGGGGGACAAAACTATGGCTACACCTTC.

In this sample, this clonotype turned up a few times. The chain joins TRBV7-9 to TRBJ2-7; D gene uncertain. The CDR3 contains 11 residues. Trimming removed 5 bases at V and 5 bases at J, with 7 bases between. CDR1 SEHNR and CDR2 FQNEAQ come from the germline V gene (reference sequence). Written as DNA, the CDR3 is TGTGCCAGCAGCGCCGTTGACGAGCAGTACTTC. This codes for CASSAVDEQYF. The entire variable domain, with the rest obtained from reference TRBV7-9 and TRBJ2-7, is as follows: DTGVSQNPRHKITKRGQNVTFRCDPISEHNRLYWYRQTLGQGPEFLTYFQNEAQLEKSRLLSDRFSAERPKGSFSTLEIQRTEQGDSAMYLCASSAVDEQYFGPGTRLTVT.